This T cell receptor beta chain emerged from a study of T cell responses to AZD1222 COVID-19 vaccine. The CDR3 runs to 13 residues. From germline, CDR1 is SGHAT and CDR2 FQDESV (reference sequence). Between the trimmed V and J ends, which lost 5 bases and 5 bases, there was a span of 9 bases. Data came from immunoSEQ multiplex PCR; TCRdb stores just in-frame clones and leaves some out. The sample shows about 35,000 clones, 70% to 90% of them seen only once. This sequence originates from an adult in good health. The sample in question was peripheral blood, obtained on day 0 of AZD1222 vaccination. This chain joins TRBV11-1 and TRBJ2-2; no definite D call. This CDR3 reads CASSPRKTGELFF. The CDR3 DNA is TGTGCCAGCAGCCCCCGAAAGACCGGGGAGCTGTTTTTT.